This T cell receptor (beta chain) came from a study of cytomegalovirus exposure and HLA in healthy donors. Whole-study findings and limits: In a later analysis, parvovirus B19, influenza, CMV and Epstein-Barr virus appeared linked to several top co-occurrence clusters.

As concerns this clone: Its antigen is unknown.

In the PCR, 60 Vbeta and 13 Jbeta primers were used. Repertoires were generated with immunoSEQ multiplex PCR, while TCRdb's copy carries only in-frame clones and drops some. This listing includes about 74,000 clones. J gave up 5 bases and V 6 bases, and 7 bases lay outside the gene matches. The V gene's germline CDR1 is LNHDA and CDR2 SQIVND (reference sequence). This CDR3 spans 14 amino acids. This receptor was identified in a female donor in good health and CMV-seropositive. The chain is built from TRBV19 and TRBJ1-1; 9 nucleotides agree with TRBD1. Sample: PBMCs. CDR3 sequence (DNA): TGTGCCAGTAGGACTCCGGGACAGGGTACTGAAGCTTTCTTT. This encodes CASRTPGQGTEAFF.